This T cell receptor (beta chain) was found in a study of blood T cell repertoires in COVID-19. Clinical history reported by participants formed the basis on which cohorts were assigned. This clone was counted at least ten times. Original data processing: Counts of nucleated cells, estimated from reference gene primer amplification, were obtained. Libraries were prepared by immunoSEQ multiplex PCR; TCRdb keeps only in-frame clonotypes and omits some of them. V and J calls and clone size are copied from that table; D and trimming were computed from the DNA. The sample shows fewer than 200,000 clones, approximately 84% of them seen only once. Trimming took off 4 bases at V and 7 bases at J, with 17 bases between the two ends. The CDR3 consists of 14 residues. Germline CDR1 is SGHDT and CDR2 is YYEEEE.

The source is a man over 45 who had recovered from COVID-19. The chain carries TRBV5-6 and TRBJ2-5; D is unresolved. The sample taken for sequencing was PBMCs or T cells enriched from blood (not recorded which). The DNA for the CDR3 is TGTGCCAGCAGCGTCGTAGCAAGAGGTGGGACCCAGTACTTC. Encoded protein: CASSVVARGGTQYF.